Listed below are T cell receptor beta chains from one sample, sequenced in a study of T cells in Graves' hyperthyroidism and ophthalmopathy. TCRdb fed the multiplex PCR reads into MiXCR, producing one record per CDR3 protein. The sample has 400,000 to 500,000 distinct CDR3 sequences, approximately 15% seen once; the top ten hold about 13%. The sequenced sample was blood. The receptor source for this set is a young man with Graves' ophthalmopathy. The CDR3 runs from the conserved cysteine through the conserved F or W. Fields, in order: J gene, clone size, D gene, V gene, CDR3 length, CDR3 protein, CDR3 DNA. The D gene is left open where the match is weak. Clone size is not always given. Where it is, it says once, few, many or a class for expanded clones.

TRBJ1-2 - - TRBV18 17 CASSPPSVGQGTYGYTF TGTGCCAGCTCACCACCTAGTGTGGGCCAGGGGACCTATGGCTACACCTTC
TRBJ2-5 - - TRBV4-1 16 CASSQDRVQGYETQYF TGCGCCAGCAGCCAAGATCGGGTACAGGGTTACGAGACCCAGTACTTC
TRBJ1-2 many - TRBV5-1 13 CASSLAPGNGYTF TGCGCCAGCAGCTTGGCCCCGGGTAATGGCTACACCTTC
TRBJ1-1 many - TRBV10-1 14 CASSDGTGNTEAFF TGCGCCAGCAGTGACGGGACGGGGAACACTGAAGCTTTCTTT
TRBJ2-7 many - TRBV11-2 14 CASSLPQDLYEQYF TGTGCCAGCAGCTTACCCCAGGACCTCTACGAGCAGTACTTC
TRBJ1-6 many - TRBV12-3/TRBV12-4 14 CARYGPADNSPLHF TGTGCCAGGTACGGACCGGCGGATAATTCACCCCTCCACTTT
TRBJ1-1 few TRBD1 TRBV28 13 CASRSGQDTEAFF TGTGCCAGCAGATCTGGACAGGACACTGAAGCTTTCTTT
TRBJ2-7 - TRBD1 TRBV6-2/TRBV6-3 15 CASSYLGQGGYEQYF TGTGCCAGCAGTTACCTTGGACAGGGGGGTTACGAGCAGTACTTC
TRBJ1-2 many TRBD1 TRBV7-3 12 CASSFDRVYYTF TGTGCCAGCAGCTTCGACAGGGTCTACTACACCTTC
TRBJ2-3 - TRBD2 TRBV18 16 CASSPTVGGSTDTQYF TGTGCCAGCTCACCAACTGTCGGGGGGAGCACAGATACGCAGTATTTT
TRBJ2-5 many - TRBV24-1 13 CATGSTVQETQYF TGTGCCACCGGCTCGACAGTCCAAGAGACCCAGTACTTC
TRBJ2-7 many - TRBV20-1 17 CSARGHAGASVADEQYF TGCAGTGCTAGAGGTCATGCAGGCGCTAGCGTGGCGGACGAGCAGTACTTC
TRBJ2-7 once - TRBV7-2 12 CASSNEAHEQYF TGTGCCAGCAGTAACGAGGCCCACGAGCAGTACTTC
TRBJ1-1 many - TRBV11-2 14 CASSLGRENTEAFF TGTGCCAGCAGCTTAGGAAGAGAGAACACTGAAGCTTTCTTT
TRBJ2-7 many TRBD1 TRBV2 13 CASRETGPHEQYF TGTGCCAGCAGGGAGACAGGGCCCCACGAGCAGTACTTC
TRBJ2-2 many - TRBV5-1 17 CASSLRGGGIDTGELFF TGCGCCAGCAGCTTGAGAGGCGGCGGGATAGATACCGGGGAGCTGTTTTTT
TRBJ1-5 few - TRBV4-1 15 CASSLEGGANQPQHF TGCGCCAGCAGCCTAGAAGGAGGGGCCAATCAGCCCCAGCATTTT
TRBJ1-1 many TRBD1 TRBV29-1 13 CSGSGTVNTEAFF TGCAGCGGGTCCGGGACAGTGAACACTGAAGCTTTCTTT
TRBJ2-2 - TRBD1 TRBV15 15 CAIGTGGIGAGELFF TGTGCCATCGGGACAGGGGGAATTGGCGCCGGGGAGCTGTTTTTT
TRBJ2-7 - TRBD2 TRBV27 11 CASAWGGEQYF TGTGCCAGCGCGTGGGGGGGTGAGCAGTACTTC
TRBJ2-7 many - TRBV6-5 15 CASSYSGGVTYEQYF TGTGCCAGCAGTTACTCTGGGGGAGTTACTTACGAGCAGTACTTC
TRBJ2-7 - - TRBV6-9 14 CATAPAGSSYEQYF TGCGCCACCGCGCCGGCGGGGAGCTCCTACGAGCAGTACTTC
TRBJ1-1 - - TRBV19 15 CASSIGAEVNTEAFF TGTGCCAGTAGTATAGGGGCAGAAGTAAACACTGAAGCTTTCTTT
TRBJ1-5 many - TRBV2 14 CASSGRRSNQPQHF TGTGCCAGCAGTGGCAGGAGATCCAATCAGCCCCAGCATTTT
TRBJ2-7 many TRBD1 TRBV18 15 CASSPATGSPYEQYF TGTGCCAGCTCACCAGCGACAGGGTCCCCCTACGAGCAGTACTTC
TRBJ1-5 - - TRBV19 16 CASSIVGFTGHQPQHF TGTGCCAGTAGTATTGTAGGGTTCACAGGGCATCAGCCCCAGCATTTT
TRBJ2-2 many - TRBV27 14 CATSPAASLGELFF TGTGCCACCTCGCCGGCGGCTAGCTTAGGGGAGCTGTTTTTT
TRBJ2-5 - TRBD2 TRBV3-1 15 CASSTRLAGGETQCF TGTGCCAGCAGCACCCGACTAGCGGGTGGTGAGACCCAGTGCTTC
TRBJ2-5 many - TRBV5-1 15 CASSFLGSGQETQYF TGCGCCAGCAGCTTTCTCGGCTCTGGCCAAGAGACCCAGTACTTC
TRBJ2-3 few TRBD2 TRBV6-1 15 CASSTGTSDTDTQYF TGTGCCAGCAGTACCGGGACTAGCGACACAGATACGCAGTATTTT
TRBJ2-5 many TRBD2 TRBV2 14 CAIESTSGQETQYF TGTGCCATCGAAAGCACTAGCGGGCAAGAGACCCAGTACTTC
TRBJ2-5 many TRBD1 TRBV7-9 15 CASGIRTGEGETQYF TGTGCCAGCGGGATTCGGACAGGGGAAGGAGAGACCCAGTACTTC
TRBJ1-1 many TRBD1 TRBV20-1 14 CSARAGGAKTEAFF TGCAGTGCTAGAGCAGGGGGCGCAAAAACTGAAGCTTTCTTT
TRBJ2-2 many TRBD1 TRBV12-3/TRBV12-4 15 CASSPGQGITGELFF TGTGCCAGCAGTCCCGGACAGGGGATAACCGGGGAGCTGTTTTTT
TRBJ2-1 few - TRBV4-1 17 CASSHPGEGEAYNEQFF TGCGCCAGCAGCCACCCCGGAGAGGGGGAAGCTTACAATGAGCAGTTCTTC
TRBJ1-1 many - TRBV27 18 CASSFTGRGVGRDTEAFF TGTGCCAGCAGTTTTACCGGGCGCGGGGTGGGGAGGGACACTGAAGCTTTCTTT
TRBJ2-7 many - TRBV7-2 14 CASSLEQGTYEQYF TGTGCCAGCAGCTTAGAACAGGGAACCTACGAGCAGTACTTC
TRBJ1-2 - TRBD1 TRBV2 15 CASRALGTGDYGYTF TGTGCCAGCAGGGCCTTGGGGACAGGGGACTATGGCTACACCTTC
TRBJ1-1 many TRBD1 TRBV30 11 CAWRRQGVAFF TGTGCCTGGAGGCGACAGGGTGTAGCTTTCTTT
TRBJ2-7 - - TRBV9 13 CASSVAAESEQYF TGTGCCAGCAGCGTAGCTGCAGAGAGCGAGCAGTACTTC
TRBJ1-2 - - TRBV7-9 14 CASSLFGGGDGYTF TGTGCCAGCAGCTTATTCGGGGGGGGAGACGGCTACACCTTC
TRBJ1-2 - - TRBV9 14 CASSGPRELYGYTF TGTGCCAGCAGCGGCCCACGGGAATTGTATGGCTACACCTTC
TRBJ2-1 - TRBD2 TRBV2 17 CASKLLAGWSSYNEQFF TGTGCCAGCAAACTGCTAGCGGGGTGGAGCTCCTACAATGAGCAGTTCTTC
TRBJ2-7 many - TRBV7-8 15 CASSLGGRVIREQYF TGTGCCAGCAGCTTAGGTGGTAGGGTGATTCGCGAGCAGTACTTC
TRBJ2-1 many - TRBV12-3/TRBV12-4 12 CASSRLVVEQFF TGTGCCAGCAGCCGACTAGTGGTTGAGCAGTTCTTC
TRBJ2-7 many TRBD2 TRBV20-1 19 CSARDFRTSGLRSSYEQYF TGCAGTGCTAGAGATTTTAGGACTAGCGGTCTCCGGAGCTCCTACGAGCAGTACTTC
TRBJ1-6 - - TRBV27 18 CASSLPPQGPIGNSPLHF TGTGCCAGCAGCTTACCCCCTCAGGGGCCCATTGGTAATTCACCCCTCCACTTT
TRBJ2-3 many TRBD2 TRBV2 16 CASSSRTSGVTDTQYF TGTGCCAGCAGCTCCCGGACTAGCGGGGTCACAGATACGCAGTATTTT
TRBJ2-7 many - TRBV6-2/TRBV6-3 16 CASSYSNYSFDYEQYF TGTGCCAGCAGTTACTCGAATTACAGTTTCGACTACGAGCAGTACTTC
TRBJ2-5 - - TRBV4-1 15 CASSRPFAGEGTQYF TGCGCCAGCAGCCGCCCTTTCGCCGGTGAAGGGACCCAGTACTTC
TRBJ2-7 many - TRBV2 13 CASEAAAHYEQYF TGTGCCAGCGAGGCGGCTGCGCACTACGAGCAGTACTTC
TRBJ2-1 few - TRBV4-1 14 CASSLESGSNEQFF TGCGCCAGCAGCCTCGAATCCGGGAGCAATGAGCAGTTCTTC
TRBJ1-5 many TRBD1 TRBV6-1 16 CASSVSTGGDNQPQHF TGTGCCAGCAGTGTAAGTACAGGGGGCGATAATCAGCCCCAGCATTTT
TRBJ2-1 many - TRBV11-3 15 CASSLTQSSYNEQFF TGTGCCAGCAGCTTAACCCAAAGCTCCTACAATGAGCAGTTCTTC
TRBJ2-1 - TRBD1 TRBV20-1 15 CSARTNPGGYNEQFF TGCAGTGCTAGAACCAACCCAGGGGGCTACAATGAGCAGTTCTTC
TRBJ2-1 many - TRBV11-2 12 CASSTSLSEQFF TGTGCCAGCAGCACGTCCTTGAGCGAGCAGTTCTTC
TRBJ2-5 many - TRBV30 13 CAWSFGNQETQYF TGTGCCTGGAGTTTTGGGAACCAAGAGACCCAGTACTTC
TRBJ2-5 many TRBD2 TRBV3-1 16 CASSPSELAGAGTQYF TGTGCCAGCAGCCCAAGTGAACTAGCGGGAGCCGGGACCCAGTACTTC
TRBJ1-1 - - TRBV4-2 13 CASSQDHGREAFF TGTGCCAGCAGCCAAGATCACGGCCGGGAGGCTTTCTTT